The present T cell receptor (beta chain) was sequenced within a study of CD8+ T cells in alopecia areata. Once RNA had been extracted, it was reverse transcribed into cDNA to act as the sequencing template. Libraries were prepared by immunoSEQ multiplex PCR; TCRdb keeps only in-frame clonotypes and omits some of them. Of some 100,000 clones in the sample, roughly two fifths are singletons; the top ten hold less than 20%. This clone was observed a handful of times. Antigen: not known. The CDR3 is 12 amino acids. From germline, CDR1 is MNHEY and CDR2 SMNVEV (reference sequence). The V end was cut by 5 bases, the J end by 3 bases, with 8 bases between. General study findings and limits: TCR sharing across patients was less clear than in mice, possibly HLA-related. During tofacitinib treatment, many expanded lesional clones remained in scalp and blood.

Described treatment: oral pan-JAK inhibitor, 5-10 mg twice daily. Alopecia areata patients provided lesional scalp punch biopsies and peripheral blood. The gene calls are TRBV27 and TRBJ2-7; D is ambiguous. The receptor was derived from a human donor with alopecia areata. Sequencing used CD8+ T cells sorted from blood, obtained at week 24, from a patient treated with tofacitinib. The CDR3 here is CASSNGVYEQYF. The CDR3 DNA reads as TGTGCCAGCAGTAATGGGGTCTACGAGCAGTACTTC.